The T cell receptor beta chain described here comes from a study of blood T cell repertoires in COVID-19 (dated by TCRdb to about 2020). About the full investigation: Samples covering the acute and convalescent phases of COVID-19 were provided by collaborators in the United States, Italy and Spain. The samples were drawn from two sources: the first 160 participants of the ongoing ImmuneRACE study, and approximately 1,300 subjects contributed by 6 global collaborators. The sample metadata nearly always contained a de-identified subject ID, COVID-19 status, age in years and sex. The material from the prospective study consisted of cDNA or gDNA derived from T cells, B-cell-depleted T cells, or PBMCs. Subjects who had been exposed to COVID-19, were actively infected with it, or had recovered from it provided the deeply sampled blood TCRbeta repertoires that made up the dataset. HLA class I and class II types, where available, came from metadata supplied by the sample provider rather than from assay-based typing. The repertoires were released in a freely available public database meant as a resource for research on the immune response to SARS-CoV-2. Results the study describes overall, beyond this receptor: The amount of clinical and demographic metadata varied by source and participant and was provided uncurated.

This clone was seen a single time. Its antigen is not yet known. The record has no base qualities; no much larger clone is one base away. V and J are truncated by 5 bases and 8 bases respectively, leaving an intervening sequence of 18 bases. Per the germline V gene (reference sequence), SEHNR is the CDR1 and FQNEAQ is the CDR2. Reading from cysteine to phenylalanine, the CDR3 counts 14 amino acids. Here the CDR3 DNA is all that survives: 42 bases in frame from base 1. TCRbeta CDR3 regions were amplified from genomic DNA by means of the immunoSEQ Assay, a bias-controlled multiplex PCR. On the study's bioinformatics: The number of nucleated cells in each sample was estimated by amplification of reference gene primers within the assay. Sequence reads were collapsed and filtered to measure the absolute abundance of every unique TCRbeta CDR3 rearrangement. For each sample, productive Simpson clonality was calculated as the square root of Simpson's diversity index over productive rearrangements. Entries here come from immuneACCESS through TCRdb and include only in-frame sequences with V and J called. Some clones fail to appear in such tables; in the studies checked, an unresolved V gene covers under half of the shortfall, and the cause of the remainder is unknown. The V and J calls and clone size come from that table; D and trimming were worked out from the DNA. Recorded for this sample are roughly 63,000 clones; roughly 88% of them occurred a single time. The biggest ten clones account for around 2% of the sample.

Collaborating institutions collected whole blood in K2EDTA tubes following their own protocols. Collaborator samples were shipped for TCRbeta analysis as frozen whole blood, isolated PBMCs, or DNA extracted from either sample type. The sample consisted of peripheral blood. The chain employs TRBV7-9 and TRBJ1-2; a tentative D call is TRBD1 (6 bases match). The clonotype comes from a human donor in a cohort sampled during active COVID-19. The nucleotides read TGTGCCAGCAGCGGGGGGGGCCCCGAGGAGGGCTACACCTTC. This translates into CASSGGGPEEGYTF.